These T cell receptor beta chains were read from a single sample in a study of T cell responses to AZD1222 COVID-19 vaccine. Only in-frame clones appear in the TCRdb table, and some are missing; sequencing was by immunoSEQ multiplex PCR. The sample consists of some 150,000 clones, under 95% of them appearing once. Sequences were derived from peripheral blood, sampled on day 0 of AZD1222 vaccination. The receptors stem from an adult in good health. Both conserved end residues are part of each CDR3. The D gene is left open where the match is weak. The listing skips clone size in some rows; elsewhere it reads once, few, many or a size class.

v_call: TRBV3-1/TRBV3-2; d_call: TRBD1; j_call: TRBJ2-2; clone_size: .; cdr3_aa: CASSRQGFGELFF; cdr3_nt: TGTGCCAGCAGCCGACAGGGATTCGGGGAGCTGTTTTTT
v_call: TRBV5-6; d_call: .; j_call: TRBJ2-7; clone_size: .; cdr3_aa: CASQEGHGTYEQYF; cdr3_nt: TGTGCCAGCCAGGAGGGACATGGGACCTACGAGCAGTACTTC
v_call: TRBV28; d_call: .; j_call: TRBJ1-4; clone_size: once; cdr3_aa: CASSLYSFGARVGEKLFF; cdr3_nt: TGTGCCAGCAGTTTATACTCTTTCGGGGCCAGGGTGGGTGAAAAACTGTTTTTT
v_call: TRBV5-4; d_call: TRBD1; j_call: TRBJ2-1; clone_size: .; cdr3_aa: CASSTRTGGGNEQFF; cdr3_nt: TGTGCCAGCAGCACGAGGACAGGGGGGGGCAATGAGCAGTTCTTC
v_call: TRBV10-3; d_call: .; j_call: TRBJ2-2; clone_size: .; cdr3_aa: CAINPGPGTGELFF; cdr3_nt: TGTGCCATCAACCCGGGGCCGGGAACCGGGGAGCTGTTTTTT
v_call: TRBV7-9; d_call: .; j_call: TRBJ2-4; clone_size: once; cdr3_aa: CASSSAEVGAKNIQYF; cdr3_nt: TGTGCCAGCAGCTCAGCGGAGGTCGGAGCCAAAAACATTCAGTACTTC
v_call: TRBV2; d_call: .; j_call: TRBJ1-1; clone_size: .; cdr3_aa: CASTQGLNTEAFF; cdr3_nt: TGTGCCAGCACACAGGGCTTGAACACTGAAGCTTTCTTT
v_call: TRBV11-3; d_call: .; j_call: TRBJ1-1; clone_size: .; cdr3_aa: CASSFRPEGTEAFF; cdr3_nt: TGTGCCAGCAGCTTTCGTCCAGAAGGGACTGAAGCTTTCTTT
v_call: TRBV7-8; d_call: .; j_call: TRBJ1-4; clone_size: .; cdr3_aa: CASSLAISGNEKLFF; cdr3_nt: TGTGCCAGCAGCTTAGCTATATCTGGTAATGAAAAACTGTTTTTT
v_call: TRBV7-2; d_call: .; j_call: TRBJ2-6; clone_size: .; cdr3_aa: CASKGNSGANVLTF; cdr3_nt: TGTGCCAGCAAAGGGAACTCTGGGGCCAACGTCCTGACTTTC
v_call: TRBV7-8; d_call: .; j_call: TRBJ2-6; clone_size: .; cdr3_aa: CASSLQGVPGANVLTF; cdr3_nt: TGTGCCAGCAGCTTACAGGGTGTCCCTGGGGCCAACGTCCTGACTTTC
v_call: TRBV11-2; d_call: .; j_call: TRBJ1-1; clone_size: .; cdr3_aa: CASSFQGNTEAFF; cdr3_nt: TGTGCCAGCAGCTTTCAGGGGAACACTGAAGCTTTCTTT
v_call: TRBV2; d_call: TRBD2; j_call: TRBJ2-3; clone_size: .; cdr3_aa: CASSFTLAGSSTDTQYF; cdr3_nt: TGTGCCAGCAGTTTTACACTAGCGGGGAGTAGCACAGATACGCAGTATTTT
v_call: TRBV7-9; d_call: TRBD2; j_call: TRBJ2-5; clone_size: .; cdr3_aa: CASNPVLALQETQYF; cdr3_nt: TGTGCCAGCAACCCCGTACTAGCGTTACAAGAGACCCAGTACTTC
v_call: TRBV6-6; d_call: .; j_call: TRBJ1-2; clone_size: .; cdr3_aa: CASSYGTPDYGYTF; cdr3_nt: TGTGCCAGCAGCTACGGGACACCGGACTATGGCTACACCTTC
v_call: TRBV5-1; d_call: .; j_call: TRBJ1-4; clone_size: .; cdr3_aa: CASSPNGRNEKLFF; cdr3_nt: TGCGCCAGCAGCCCAAACGGACGGAATGAAAAACTGTTTTTT
v_call: TRBV18; d_call: TRBD1; j_call: TRBJ1-1; clone_size: .; cdr3_aa: CASSLERTGVGTEAFF; cdr3_nt: TGTGCCAGCTCGCTAGAAAGGACAGGGGTCGGCACTGAAGCTTTCTTT
v_call: TRBV5-1; d_call: .; j_call: TRBJ2-1; clone_size: .; cdr3_aa: CASMRGPNYNEQFF; cdr3_nt: TGCGCCAGCATGCGTGGCCCCAACTACAATGAGCAGTTCTTC
v_call: TRBV2; d_call: .; j_call: TRBJ2-1; clone_size: .; cdr3_aa: CASQGEDNEQFF; cdr3_nt: TGTGCCAGCCAAGGGGAGGACAATGAGCAGTTCTTC
v_call: TRBV6-5; d_call: TRBD2; j_call: TRBJ2-1; clone_size: .; cdr3_aa: CASSGSGMNNEQFF; cdr3_nt: TGTGCCAGCAGCGGAAGCGGGATGAACAATGAGCAGTTCTTC
v_call: TRBV9; d_call: .; j_call: TRBJ2-1; clone_size: .; cdr3_aa: CASSVDPGAVSTQFF; cdr3_nt: TGTGCCAGCAGCGTAGATCCGGGAGCCGTAAGTACGCAGTTCTTC
v_call: TRBV6-2/TRBV6-3; d_call: .; j_call: TRBJ2-1; clone_size: .; cdr3_aa: CASSSTQSSYNEQFF; cdr3_nt: TGTGCCAGCAGTTCCACACAGAGCTCCTACAATGAGCAGTTCTTC
v_call: TRBV7-2; d_call: TRBD1; j_call: TRBJ1-5; clone_size: .; cdr3_aa: CASSFTGASNQPQHF; cdr3_nt: TGTGCCAGCAGCTTTACAGGGGCGAGCAATCAGCCCCAGCATTTT
v_call: TRBV20-1; d_call: .; j_call: TRBJ1-1; clone_size: .; cdr3_aa: CSGAGNTEAFF; cdr3_nt: TGCAGTGGGGCGGGGAACACTGAAGCTTTCTTT
v_call: TRBV15; d_call: TRBD1; j_call: TRBJ1-1; clone_size: once; cdr3_aa: CATSRDTGARGTEAFF; cdr3_nt: TGTGCCACCAGCAGAGATACAGGGGCGAGGGGGACTGAAGCTTTCTTT
v_call: TRBV7-2; d_call: TRBD2; j_call: TRBJ2-3; clone_size: .; cdr3_aa: CASSDNMRRGGTDTQYF; cdr3_nt: TGTGCCAGCAGCGATAACATGAGACGCGGGGGTACAGATACGCAGTATTTT
v_call: TRBV10-3; d_call: .; j_call: TRBJ1-6; clone_size: once; cdr3_aa: CAIRGSGNSPLHF; cdr3_nt: TGTGCCATCAGGGGGTCGGGTAATTCACCCCTCCACTTT
v_call: TRBV7-3; d_call: TRBD2; j_call: TRBJ2-1; clone_size: .; cdr3_aa: CASSLTSGSINEQFF; cdr3_nt: TGTGCCAGCAGCCTAACTAGCGGGAGTATCAATGAGCAGTTCTTC
v_call: TRBV19; d_call: .; j_call: TRBJ1-2; clone_size: .; cdr3_aa: CASSSPTESLNYGYTF; cdr3_nt: TGTGCCAGTAGTAGTCCTACGGAAAGCCTGAACTATGGCTACACCTTC
v_call: TRBV29-1; d_call: .; j_call: TRBJ1-3; clone_size: .; cdr3_aa: CSVVLEGTSSGNTIYF; cdr3_nt: TGCAGCGTTGTTTTAGAGGGGACGTCTTCTGGAAACACCATATATTTT
v_call: TRBV4-1; d_call: .; j_call: TRBJ1-2; clone_size: .; cdr3_aa: CASSQAPARFGGYTF; cdr3_nt: TGCGCCAGCAGCCAAGCTCCAGCCAGGTTCGGGGGCTACACCTTC
v_call: TRBV5-8; d_call: TRBD1; j_call: TRBJ1-5; clone_size: .; cdr3_aa: CASSSPRDRNQPQHF; cdr3_nt: TGTGCCAGCAGCTCCCCCCGGGACAGGAATCAGCCCCAGCATTTT
v_call: TRBV6-2/TRBV6-3; d_call: TRBD1; j_call: TRBJ1-5; clone_size: .; cdr3_aa: CASSTRTGGGQPQHF; cdr3_nt: TGTGCCAGCAGTACCCGAACAGGGGGAGGGCAGCCCCAGCATTTT
v_call: TRBV27; d_call: .; j_call: TRBJ2-7; clone_size: .; cdr3_aa: CASSFYGGILSRTYEQYF; cdr3_nt: TGTGCCAGCAGTTTCTACGGCGGGATCCTTTCGAGAACCTACGAGCAGTACTTC
v_call: TRBV2; d_call: TRBD1; j_call: TRBJ1-2; clone_size: .; cdr3_aa: CASTGIGGKGFVYGYTF; cdr3_nt: TGTGCCAGCACTGGGATAGGGGGCAAAGGATTCGTCTATGGCTACACCTTC
v_call: TRBV2; d_call: .; j_call: TRBJ1-2; clone_size: .; cdr3_aa: CATMDSPYGYTF; cdr3_nt: TGTGCCACCATGGACAGCCCCTATGGCTACACCTTC
v_call: TRBV5-4; d_call: TRBD1; j_call: TRBJ2-2; clone_size: .; cdr3_aa: CASSLGTGGTGELFF; cdr3_nt: TGTGCCAGCAGCTTGGGGACAGGGGGCACCGGGGAGCTGTTTTTT
v_call: TRBV27; d_call: .; j_call: TRBJ2-1; clone_size: .; cdr3_aa: CASGTSYNEQFF; cdr3_nt: TGTGCCAGCGGAACCTCCTACAATGAGCAGTTCTTC
v_call: TRBV4-2; d_call: .; j_call: TRBJ2-2; clone_size: .; cdr3_aa: CASSPGTAGELFF; cdr3_nt: TGTGCCAGCAGCCCCGGGACTGCCGGGGAGCTGTTTTTT
v_call: TRBV3-1/TRBV3-2; d_call: TRBD1; j_call: TRBJ1-2; clone_size: .; cdr3_aa: CASSQDWTGGRYGYTF; cdr3_nt: TGTGCCAGCAGCCAAGATTGGACAGGGGGACGCTATGGCTACACCTTC
v_call: TRBV7-9; d_call: .; j_call: TRBJ2-7; clone_size: .; cdr3_aa: CASTSVLDSYEQYF; cdr3_nt: TGTGCCAGCACCTCGGTACTGGACTCCTACGAGCAGTACTTC
v_call: TRBV5-1; d_call: TRBD2; j_call: TRBJ2-1; clone_size: .; cdr3_aa: CASSWGLAGGIDNEQFF; cdr3_nt: TGCGCCAGCAGCTGGGGACTAGCGGGGGGGATCGACAATGAGCAGTTCTTC